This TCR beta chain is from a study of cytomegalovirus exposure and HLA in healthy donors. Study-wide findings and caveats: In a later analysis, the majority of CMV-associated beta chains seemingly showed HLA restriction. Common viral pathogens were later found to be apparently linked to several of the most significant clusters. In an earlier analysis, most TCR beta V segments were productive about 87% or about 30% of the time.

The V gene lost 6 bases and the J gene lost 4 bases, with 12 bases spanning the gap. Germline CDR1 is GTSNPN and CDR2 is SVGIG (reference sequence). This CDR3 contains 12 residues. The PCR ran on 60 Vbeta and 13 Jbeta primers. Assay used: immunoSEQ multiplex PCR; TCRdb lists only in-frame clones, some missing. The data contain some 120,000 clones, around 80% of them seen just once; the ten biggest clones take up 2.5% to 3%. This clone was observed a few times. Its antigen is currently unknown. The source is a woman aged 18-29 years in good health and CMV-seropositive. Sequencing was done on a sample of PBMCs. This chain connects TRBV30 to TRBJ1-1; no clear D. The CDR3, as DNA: TGTGCCTGCTACGGGAGGGTCACTGAAGCTTTCTTT. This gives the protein CACYGRVTEAFF.